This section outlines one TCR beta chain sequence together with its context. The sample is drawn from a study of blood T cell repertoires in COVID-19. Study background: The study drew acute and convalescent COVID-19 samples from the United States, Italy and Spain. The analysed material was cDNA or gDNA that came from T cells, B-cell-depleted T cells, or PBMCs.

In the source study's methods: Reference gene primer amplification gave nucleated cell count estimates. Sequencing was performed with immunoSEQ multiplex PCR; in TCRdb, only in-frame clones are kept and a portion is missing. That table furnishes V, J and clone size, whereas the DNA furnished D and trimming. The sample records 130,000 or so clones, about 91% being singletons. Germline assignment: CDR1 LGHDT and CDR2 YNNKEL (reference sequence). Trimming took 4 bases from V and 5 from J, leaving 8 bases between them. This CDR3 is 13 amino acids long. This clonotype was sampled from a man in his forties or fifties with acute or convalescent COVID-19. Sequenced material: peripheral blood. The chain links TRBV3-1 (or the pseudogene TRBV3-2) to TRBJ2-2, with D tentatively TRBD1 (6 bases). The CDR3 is CASSPQGTGELFF. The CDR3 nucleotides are TGTGCCAGCAGCCCGCAGGGGACCGGGGAGCTGTTTTTT.